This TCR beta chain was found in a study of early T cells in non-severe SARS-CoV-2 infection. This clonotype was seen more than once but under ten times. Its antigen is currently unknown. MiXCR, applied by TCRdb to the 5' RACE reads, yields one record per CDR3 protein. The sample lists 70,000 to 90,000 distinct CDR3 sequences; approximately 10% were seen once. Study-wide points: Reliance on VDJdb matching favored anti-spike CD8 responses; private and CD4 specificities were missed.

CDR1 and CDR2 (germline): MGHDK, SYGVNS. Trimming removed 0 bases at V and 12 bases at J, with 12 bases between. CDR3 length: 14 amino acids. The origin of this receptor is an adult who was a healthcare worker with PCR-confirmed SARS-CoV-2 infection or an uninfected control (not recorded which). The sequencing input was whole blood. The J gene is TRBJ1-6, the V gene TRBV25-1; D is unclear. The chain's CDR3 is CASSEYGQAKPLHF. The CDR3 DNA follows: TGTGCCAGCAGTGAATATGGGCAGGCCAAACCCCTCCACTTT.